This TCR beta chain was documented in a study of regulatory T cells in long-lasting Graves disease listed by TCRdb under 2021. About the study as a whole: Newly diagnosed Graves' disease patients had taken antithyroid drugs for less than 3 months. A total of roughly 33 samples underwent TCR sequencing: around 13 from persistent and some 20 from newly diagnosed Graves' disease patients. The study took place in China and was registered as a clinical trial. Peripheral blood TCR sequencing and RNA sequencing compared persistent Graves' disease patients with newly diagnosed Graves' disease patients. Overall study outcomes, separate from this receptor: The authors acknowledged the small sample size as a limitation that may reduce accuracy. Persistent patients shared more public clonotypes among themselves (around 2,800) than newly diagnosed patients did (about 1,000). Only the TCR beta chain was sequenced and analyzed. Compared with newly diagnosed patients, patients with persistent Graves' disease had lower TCR Shannon entropy and fewer highly expanded clones, which suggests clonal expansion. Preferential use of TRBV28, TRBJ1-2 and TRBJ2-5 was observed in persistent disease, whereas TRBV20-1 and TRBJ2-1 were favored in newly diagnosed disease. Because the primary lesion, thyroid tissue, could not be accessed, the study looked at peripheral blood alone.

Measured from the cysteine to the phenylalanine, the CDR3 is 15 residues long. The sequence is cut down to CDR3 DNA, 45 bases in frame from base 1. V loses 2 bases of germline sequence and J loses 0 bases, and the interval between the two ends is 7 bases. In the germline V gene (reference sequence), CDR1 corresponds to LNHDA and CDR2 to SQIVND. The protocol used for the library was multiplex PCR. Sequenced on an Illumina HiSeq 4000. CDR3 regions were amplified by Arm-PCR with iRepertoire HTBI primers to construct TCR beta libraries. PCR products were gel purified before sequencing. The paper's data handling went like this. Gene usage analysis of CDR3 amino acid clonotypes relied on the 55 to 80 TRBV and fewer than 15 TRBJ segments identified across samples. COPE and FqMerger were used to merge filtered high-quality paired reads into contigs. Contigs were aligned with BLAST to IMGT TRBV, TRBD and TRBJ reference genes, and CDR3 was defined per IMGT. Highly expanded clones were defined as clonotypes with a frequency above 0.1%. Shannon entropy was used to measure repertoire diversity, and the Gini coefficient was used to measure V-J evenness. Clonotypes shared by more than one individual were considered public. The public sequencing data were trimmed at Q25 with fastp and processed into clonotypes with MiXCR by TCRdb, which kept only in-frame beta chains. Merged by CDR3 protein, the rows form single entries marked with the most common genes and DNA. The authors' filters were not applied to this entry. In this sample the table shows 390,000 or so distinct CDR3 sequences, about 11% of which occur a single time. 18% of the sample lies in the top ten.

This sample's time point label indicates: newly diagnosed GD, antithyroid drugs for less than 3 months. For both TCR sequencing and RNA sequencing, RNA was extracted from PBMCs in TRIzol. The diagnosis of Graves' disease was made according to American Thyroid Association guidelines. Patients for the study were recruited at an endocrinology department in Xi'an, China. Each patient gave approximately 10 milliliters of peripheral blood, collected in an EDTA anticoagulant tube. PBMCs were isolated by Ficoll Paque Plus density gradient separation without further T cell sorting. An Agilent 2100 Bioanalyzer and agarose gel were used to check RNA quality, and a NanoDrop 2000 was used to measure RNA concentration. To note about this clonotype: There is no known antigen for this receptor. No clone much larger than this one lies a single base away; base qualities are absent.

The sample also formed part of further work on T cells in Graves' hyperthyroidism and ophthalmopathy. The second study's authors report: Graves' hyperthyroidism was defined as stable when no progression to ophthalmopathy occurred over 18 months of follow-up. Hyperthyroidism patients were aged 18 to 65 years and newly diagnosed, with disease duration of less than 2 months. Patients with uncontrolled infections, other autoimmune diseases, pregnancy or lactation were excluded. Diagnoses were established on the basis of clinical symptoms, serum thyroxine and TRAb, thyroid ultrasound, and orbital computed tomography. A first-round RT-PCR of the TCR CDR3 used the HTBI primer set with the Qiagen OneStep RT-PCR kit. Most expanded thyroid clonotypes (frequency above 0.001) were also detected in blood, a finding suggesting that blood repertoires may reflect thyroid immune responses. A 13 V-J signature model separated ophthalmopathy from stable hyperthyroidism, with nearly 90% sensitivity and 81.08% specificity in cross-validation and 80%/75% in testing. During validation, the model predicted progression to ophthalmopathy a median of roughly 7.1 months ahead of onset, with around 65% sensitivity and more than 72% specificity. A discovery cohort of fewer than 110 patients, approximately 44 with Graves' ophthalmopathy and under 60 with stable Graves' hyperthyroidism, was used to find distinguishing TCR V-J signatures. Prospective prediction of ophthalmopathy was tested in an independent validation cohort of 18 to 20 hyperthyroidism patients and around 16 patients who later progressed to ophthalmopathy. The 100 discovery patients were randomly split 7:3 into training and test sets. In more than five Graves' hyperthyroidism patients, the study also compared T-cell repertoires from thyroid tissue with T-cell repertoires from blood. After sampling, hyperthyroidism patients received methimazole starting at 30 mg daily, and ophthalmopathy patients received high-dose intravenous methylprednisolone. Libraries were constructed in a second round of multiplex PCR, after which size selection and purification were carried out. Paired-end sequencing of the libraries was performed with 100 bp reads on an Illumina HiSeq2000. Raw data were processed with SOAPnuke, discarding reads with adapters, uncalled bases, mean Phred below 15, or no exact constant-primer or identifier match. High-quality paired reads were merged with COPE v1.2.5, and unique nucleotide sequences were defined as clonotypes. MiTCR v1.1 was used to align clonotypes to the IMGT TRBV, TRBD and TRBJ reference segments. The analysis was restricted to V-J combinations with a frequency above 0.0001, which together covered 99.2% of the repertoires. The TCS score was defined as the ratio of F50 (clonal expansion) to E x V (chaos), calculated using BLOSUM62-based TCRdist between CDR3 peptides within each V-J. Welch's t-statistics and random forest reduced fewer than 550 V-J features to 13, which were used in a naive Bayes classifier (R e1071). Sample size was not statistically predetermined, and investigators were not blinded to group allocation. TCR Vbeta CDR3 sequencing of some 140 peripheral blood samples (43 ophthalmopathy, about 75 hyperthyroidism and approximately 17 progressor patients) is reported in the paper.

Sequencing used peripheral blood mononuclear cells (PBMCs), obtained at new diagnosis, from a patient treated with antithyroid drugs. Recombination connected TRBV19 to TRBJ1-4; the D region possibly corresponds to TRBD1 (6 bases align). The receptor's source is a woman between 18 and 29 years old with Graves disease. Donor details come from another sample of the same person, matched by shared clones. Here is the DNA: TGTGCCAGTAGTATAAAGGGGGCAACTAATGAAAAACTGTTTTTT. Translated, this is CASSIKGATNEKLFF.